This T cell receptor beta chain was retrieved from a study of blood T cells in healthy people across ages. This clonotype showed up just a few times. Trimming cost V 0 bases and J 3 bases, with 9 bases left between them. This CDR3 spans 14 amino acids. Germline V gene sequence: CDR1 SGDLS, CDR2 YYNGEE. Together with a sample-barcoded 5' primer, a J-beta primer mix was included in a second PCR lasting about 7 to 12 cycles. TCRdb re-analysed the 5' RACE reads in MiXCR, keeping a single row per CDR3 protein. This sample carries some 1,500,000 distinct CDR3 sequences, around 40% of them seen once, and the ten largest clones take more than 4%.

Sequenced: blood. This rearrangement joins TRBV9 to TRBJ1-2; possibly TRBD1 for D (5 bases). This sequence was found in a young woman in good health. CDR3 sequence: CASSVGGVDYGYTF. The CDR3 DNA reads as TGTGCCAGCAGCGTAGGGGGCGTCGACTATGGCTACACCTTC. The entire variable domain, with the rest obtained from reference TRBV9 and TRBJ1-2, is as follows: DSGVTQTPKHLITATGQRVTLRCSPRSGDLSVYWYQQSLDQGLQFLIQYYNGEERAKGNILERFSAQQFPDLHSELNLSSLELGDSALYFCASSVGGVDYGYTFGSGTRLTVV.